These 30 T cell receptor beta chains were sequenced from one sample in a study of T cell changes during pregnancy in multiple sclerosis. Repertoires were generated with immunoSEQ multiplex PCR, while TCRdb's copy carries only in-frame clones and drops some. Seen here are 50,000 to 65,000 clones, roughly nine tenths observed once, and the top ten hold 0.38%. The starting material was CD4+ T cells from peripheral blood mononuclear cells, obtained in the third trimester of pregnancy. These receptor sequences come from a female donor with multiple sclerosis, enrolled in a pregnancy study.

V is TRBV18 and J is TRBJ1-4; D perhaps matches TRBD1 (6 bases). Germline V gene data show CDR1 as KGHSH and CDR2 as LQKENI. The CDR3 is 14 amino acids. Trimming cost V 3 bases and J 4 bases, with 9 bases left between them. The CDR3 reads CASSPGHSNEKLFF. The CDR3 nucleotides are TGTGCCAGCTCACCGGGACACAGTAATGAAAAACTGTTTTTT.

V gene TRBV25-1 combines with J gene TRBJ1-2; D is undetermined. The V and J ends lost 6 bases and 4 bases respectively, with 15 bases between them. The V gene's germline CDR1 is MGHDK and CDR2 SYGVNS. The CDR3 is made up of 14 amino acids. Here the CDR3 reads CASRDAGFRYGYTF. The CDR3 bases are TGTGCCAGCAGGGATGCAGGTTTTCGCTATGGCTACACCTTC.

Only one count was recorded for this clone. V gene TRBV7-2 combines with J gene TRBJ2-1; the D gene is possibly TRBD2 (10 bases). The germline CDR1 and CDR2 sequences are SGHTA and FQGNSA. CDR3 size: 18 residues. Trimming cost V 5 bases and J 9 bases, with 29 bases left between them. The CDR3 here is CASSGGQGWVAGGSEQFF. For the CDR3, the DNA is TGTGCCAGCAGCGGTGGACAGGGGTGGGTAGCGGGAGGTTCTGAGCAGTTCTTC. The full variable domain, in which reference TRBV7-2 and TRBJ2-1 provide the parts outside the CDR3, is GAGVSQSPSNKVTEKGKDVELRCDPISGHTALYWYRQSLGQGLEFLIYFQGNSAPDKSGLPSDRFSAERTGGSVSTLTIQRTQQEDSAVYLCASSGGQGWVAGGSEQFFGPGTRLTVL.

The V gene is TRBV30, the J gene TRBJ2-7; TRBD2 matches 12 bases. Germline lookup yields CDR1 GTSNPN and CDR2 SVGIG (reference sequence). CDR3 length equals 16 residues. After removal of 5 bases from V and 4 bases from J, the junction contained 12 bases not matched to a gene. CDR3 amino acids: CAWAKTRGLAGYEQYF. The CDR3 nucleotides read TGTGCCTGGGCCAAGACCCGAGGACTAGCGGGATACGAGCAGTACTTC.

The V and J genes are TRBV19 and TRBJ2-3, with D maybe TRBD1 (6 bases). This CDR3 spans 17 amino acids. The V gene's germline CDR1 is LNHDA and CDR2 SQIVND (reference sequence). V dropped 5 bases and J dropped 0 bases, with 18 bases sitting between them. The CDR3 bases are TGTGCCAGTAGTGGAGGTGGAACAGGGCGGAGCACAGATACGCAGTATTTT. Translated: CASSGGGTGRSTDTQYF.

This chain uses TRBV4-2 with TRBJ1-1, with 7 bases fitting TRBD1. CDR3 length: 13 residues. J was trimmed by 6 bases and V by 5 bases; bases with no gene match: 6. Per germline, CDR1 LGHNA and CDR2 YNFKEQ. The CDR3 DNA follows: TGTGCCAGCAGCGACCCGGGACAGCCTGAAGCTTTCTTT. This codes for CASSDPGQPEAFF.

This clone has a single count. This chain joins TRBV2 and TRBJ1-1; 7 positions agree with TRBD1. The CDR3 spans 13 residues. CDR1 is SNHLY, CDR2 FYNNEI, per germline. V gave up 4 bases and J gave up 1 base; unmatched junction bases: 0. The CDR3 nucleotides are TGTGCCAGCAGTGGGGACAGGAACACTGAAGCTTTCTTT. The encoded protein is CASSGDRNTEAFF.

This chain connects TRBV6-1 to TRBJ2-6; TRBD2 is a possible D gene (6 bases). Trimming shortened V by 7 bases and J by 4 bases, and 14 bases separated the two germline ends. The CDR3 has 15 residues. Germline assignment: CDR1 MNHNS and CDR2 SASEGT. CDR3 sequence (DNA): TGTGCCAGCAAGCAGCGGGCGCGGGGGGCCAACGTCCTGACTTTC. It yields the protein CASKQRARGANVLTF.

The rearrangement joins TRBV6-5 to TRBJ1-3; no firm D call. The CDR3 sequence is 16 residues long. Germline CDR1 and CDR2: MNHEY and SVGAGI. The V gene lost 2 bases and the J gene lost 0 bases, with 11 bases spanning the gap. The CDR3 region has the DNA TGTGCCAGCAGTTACACCACCCCAGTCTCTGGAAACACCATATATTTT. Its translation is CASSYTTPVSGNTIYF.

In this sample, this clone turned up once. The chain is built from TRBV19 and TRBJ2-1; 14 bases are a match to TRBD2. There are 15 residues in the CDR3. V lost 5 bases and J lost 10; bases outside the gene matches: 7. Germline values: CDR1 LNHDA, CDR2 SQIVND (reference sequence). CDR3 residues: CASSAPGLAGVEQFF. The CDR3 region has the DNA TGTGCCAGTAGTGCCCCGGGACTAGCGGGGGTCGAGCAGTTCTTC.

The chain employs TRBV27 and TRBJ2-2; D is ambiguous. The CDR3 totals 15 residues. Germline lookup yields CDR1 MNHEY and CDR2 SMNVEV (reference sequence). Trimming removed 7 bases at V and 0 bases at J, with 12 bases between. For the CDR3, the DNA is TGTGCCAGCACCGGCAGACATACGAACACCGGGGAGCTGTTTTTT. Protein sequence: CASTGRHTNTGELFF.

This chain joins TRBV5-6 and TRBJ2-7; 13 nucleotides line up with TRBD2. The CDR3 sequence is 15 residues long. Trimming took 4 bases from V and 2 from J; bases not matched to a gene: 3. CDR1 is SGHDT, CDR2 YYEEEE, per germline. CDR3 amino acids: CASSRLAGGTYEQYF. The CDR3 DNA reads as TGTGCCAGCAGCCGACTAGCGGGGGGAACCTACGAGCAGTACTTC.

V usage is TRBV30 and J usage is TRBJ2-7, with 7 bases fitting TRBD1. This CDR3 is built from 14 residues. Germline V CDR1 and CDR2: GTSNPN, SVGIG (reference sequence). Trimming at V came to 4 bases and at J to 2 bases, leaving 8 bases not matched to a gene. CDR3 amino acids: CAWTEGGTAYEQYF. The CDR3 nucleotides are TGTGCCTGGACCGAGGGTGGGACAGCCTACGAGCAGTACTTC. Full variable domain (outside the CDR3, taken from reference TRBV30 and TRBJ2-7): SQTIHQWPATLVQPVGSPLSLECTVEGTSNPNLYWYRQAAGRGLQLLFYSVGIGQISSEVPQNLSASRPQDRQFILSSKKLLLSDSGFYLCAWTEGGTAYEQYFGPGTRLTVT.

The chain carries TRBV29-1 and TRBJ2-6; a weak D match, TRBD1 (6 bases). Germline CDR1 reads SQVTM; CDR2 reads ANQGSEA. Trimming pared 4 bases from V and 7 bases from J, leaving 17 bases between. This CDR3 has 15 residues. The CDR3 region is CSVVLDSSVANVLTF. Here the CDR3 DNA reads TGCAGCGTTGTCCTGGACAGTTCGGTAGCCAACGTCCTGACTTTC.

This chain connects TRBV28 to TRBJ2-3; TRBD2 matches 8 bases. V was pared by 7 bases and J by 4 bases, with 13 bases of the junction left unmatched. This CDR3 region has 16 residues. Looked up from germline, CDR1 is MDHEN and CDR2 is SYDVKM. Here the CDR3 DNA reads TGTGCCAGCACGGTCCCCTTCCGGGAGGGTCCAGATACGCAGTATTTT. Amino acids: CASTVPFREGPDTQYF.

The V and J genes are TRBV6-1 and TRBJ1-5, with 7 bases identical to TRBD1. V trimming: 7 bases; J trimming: 5 bases; junction bases outside the gene matches: 8. Germline lookup yields CDR1 MNHNS and CDR2 SASEGT. The length of the CDR3 is 14 residues. CDR3 protein: CASTKPTGHQPQHF. The CDR3 region has the DNA TGTGCCAGCACTAAACCGACAGGGCATCAGCCCCAGCATTTT.

The chain joins TRBV5-1 to TRBJ2-1; TRBD1 matches 8 bases. Germline assignment: CDR1 SGHRS and CDR2 YFSETQ. V gave up 7 bases and J gave up 0 bases; unmatched junction bases: 12. This CDR3 has 17 amino acids. CDR3 loop: CASPGQAAKSSYNEQFF. CDR3 DNA sequence: TGCGCCAGCCCGGGACAGGCCGCGAAGAGCTCCTACAATGAGCAGTTCTTC.

A remark on this clone: The sample has other DNA sequences that encode this CDR3 too. CDR3 protein: CASSQMTPSAKNIQYF. The CDR3, as DNA: TGTGCCAGCTCACAGATGACACCGTCAGCCAAAAACATTCAGTACTTC. The genes are TRBV18 and TRBJ2-4, with no clear D. This CDR3 has 16 residues. Germline-derived CDR1 and CDR2 are KGHSH and LQKENI. V was pared by 4 bases and J by 0 bases, with 13 bases between.

The V gene is TRBV5-6, the J gene TRBJ1-1; D uncertain. CDR1 SGHDT and CDR2 YYEEEE come from the germline V gene. Trimming removed 4 bases from V and 0 bases from J, with 13 bases in between. This CDR3 region has 15 residues. This chain's CDR3 is CASSPIVRMNTEAFF. CDR3 nucleotide sequence: TGTGCCAGCAGCCCGATAGTTCGCATGAACACTGAAGCTTTCTTT.

This rearrangement joins TRBV10-2 to TRBJ1-3, with D possibly TRBD1 on 5 matching bases. Trimming stripped 5 bases from V and 4 bases from J, with 24 bases between. CDR3 length: 18 residues. The germline V gene has CDR1 WSHSY and CDR2 SAAADI. The CDR3 is CASSPVALRQIRGNTIYF. Here the CDR3 DNA reads TGCGCCAGCAGTCCCGTTGCGCTTAGACAGATTCGGGGAAACACCATATATTTT.

V is TRBV29-1 and J is TRBJ2-5, with D tentatively TRBD2 (5 bases). Germline values: CDR1 SQVTM, CDR2 ANQGSEA. V gave up 2 bases and J gave up 1 base, with 11 bases separating them. This CDR3 contains 14 residues. DNA of the CDR3: TGCAGCGTTGAATCCACGGACTTCCAAGAGACCCAGTACTTC. Translation gives CSVESTDFQETQYF.

This chain links TRBV11-3 with TRBJ2-1; 12 nucleotides match TRBD2. CDR3 length equals 16 residues. V dropped 5 bases and J dropped 4; count of bases not matched to a gene: 6. CDR1 and CDR2 from the germline V gene are SGHNT and YENEEA. CDR3 protein: CASSLRGLAGYNEQFF. Written as DNA, the CDR3 is TGTGCCAGCAGCCTCCGCGGACTAGCGGGATACAATGAGCAGTTCTTC.

Turning to this clone: One junction end does not reproduce the germline sequence, and a read error may be involved. This chain joins TRBV30 and TRBJ2-1; 10 positions match TRBD2. The length of the CDR3 is 14 residues. Looked up from germline, CDR1 is GTSNPN and CDR2 is SVGIG (reference sequence). CDR3 bases: TGTGCCTGGGTCCGAGCGGGAGGGGTTGATGAACAGTTCTTC. Translated, it gives CAWVRAGGVDEQFF. Using reference TRBV30 and TRBJ2-1 for the parts outside the CDR3, the full variable domain is SQTIHQWPATLVQPVGSPLSLECTVEGTSNPNLYWYRQAAGRGLQLLFYSVGIGQISSEVPQNLSASRPQDRQFILSSKKLLLSDSGFYLCAWVRAGGVDEQFFGPGTRLTVL.

The chain carries TRBV5-1 and TRBJ2-1; 10 bases are a match to TRBD1. The CDR3 totals 16 residues. The germline V gene encodes CDR1 SGHRS and CDR2 YFSETQ. With V trimmed by 0 bases and J by 8 bases, 8 bases remained unmatched. The CDR3: CASSLVPGTGVYEQFF. In nucleotides, the CDR3 is TGCGCCAGCAGCTTGGTCCCCGGGACAGGGGTTTATGAGCAGTTCTTC.

This clone is judged medium-sized. Germline is not matched at one junction end, which may reflect a read error. The chain has TRBV6-1 and TRBJ2-7, with D possibly TRBD1 on 5 matching bases. Germline lookup yields CDR1 MNHNS and CDR2 SASEGT. The CDR3 has 13 residues. The CDR3 sequence: CASSESKGSGRHF. The DNA for the CDR3 is TGTGCCAGCAGTGAAAGTAAGGGTTCAGGGCGGCACTTC.

V and J are TRBV7-9 and TRBJ1-2, with D perhaps TRBD1 (5 bases). Germline CDR1 SEHNR, CDR2 FQNEAQ (reference sequence). V lost 1 base, J lost 2 bases, and 8 bases lay in between. This CDR3 has 14 amino acids. CDR3 in amino acids: CASSLGQNNYGYTF. CDR3 in DNA: TGTGCCAGCAGCTTAGGACAGAACAACTATGGCTACACCTTC.

The chain couples TRBV5-1 to TRBJ2-1; TRBD2 aligns across 9 bases. The V segment lost 7 bases and the J segment 8 bases; nucleotides outside the gene matches: 16. CDR1 and CDR2 (germline): SGHRS, YFSETQ. The length of the CDR3 is 16 residues. As DNA, the CDR3 is TGCGCCAGCGGGACCTTCGAGAGCGGGAGGACACATGAGCAGTTCTTC. Translation gives CASGTFESGRTHEQFF.

This clone showed up just a few times. The V gene is TRBV29-1, the J gene TRBJ1-1, with 10 bases matching TRBD1. V shed 6 bases and J 10 bases; nucleotides not matched to a gene: 11. The CDR3 sequence is 13 residues long. Looked up from germline, CDR1 is SQVTM and CDR2 is ANQGSEA. CDR3 coding DNA: TGCAGCGTCCTGACAGGGGGCGACGGGGTAGCTTTCTTT. This gives the protein CSVLTGGDGVAFF.

The sample holds one count of this clone. The chain employs TRBV4-2 and TRBJ2-5; 11 nucleotides agree with TRBD2. V shed 3 bases and J 5 bases; nucleotides not matched to a gene: 11. Germline CDR1 LGHNA, CDR2 YNFKEQ. This CDR3 comprises 17 residues. CDR3 protein: CASSHQGPLAGVETQYF. For the CDR3, the DNA is TGTGCCAGCAGCCACCAAGGACCACTAGCGGGGGTTGAGACCCAGTACTTC.

This chain connects TRBV20-1 to TRBJ2-1; D is uncertain. Trimming removed 6 bases from V and 2 bases from J, with 5 bases in between. The CDR3 has 11 residues. Germline V gene lookup returns CDR1 DFQATT and CDR2 SNEGSKA (reference sequence). The CDR3 bases are TGCAGTGCAGACACCTACAATGAGCAGTTCTTC. Translation: CSADTYNEQFF.